What follows is one T cell receptor (beta chain) and its context. Original data processing: Amplification from reference gene primers served as the basis for estimated nucleated cell counts. The assay was immunoSEQ multiplex PCR, and TCRdb's table has in-frame clones only and misses some. V and J calls and clone size are given by that table; D and trimming were obtained from the DNA. The sample has about 160,000 clones, 70% to 90% seen once; the top ten hold roughly 7%. The data are from a study of blood T cell repertoires in COVID-19. Across the study: Samples taken during acute and convalescent COVID-19 were collected in the United States, Italy and Spain.

Per germline, CDR1 KGHDR and CDR2 SFDVKD. V lost 8 bases and J 7 bases, leaving 13 bases between the germline ends. The CDR3 is made up of 13 amino acids. Sequenced material: peripheral blood. The rearrangement links TRBV24-1 to TRBJ2-2; weak D call: TRBD2 (7 bases). This TCR came from a man aged 50 to 59 with active or convalescent COVID-19. CDR3 coding DNA: TGTGCCACCAAACAGGGAGGGGACGGGGAGCTGTTTTTT. Its protein product is CATKQGGDGELFF.